This TCR beta chain was sequenced in a study of human T cells and chemical hapten exposure. As to time point: pre-sensitization, week 0. Stated treatment: therapeutic diphenylcyclopropenone sensitization with weekly scalp DPC. V was cut by 2 bases and J by 8 bases, with 9 bases left in between. The CDR3 runs to 12 residues. Germline loops: CDR1 SNHLY, CDR2 FYNNEI. This clonotype was counted between two and nine times. TCRdb redid the calling of the RACE reads with MiXCR, one entry per CDR3 protein. The sample has about 120,000 distinct CDR3 sequences, approximately 13% seen once. The clonotype originates from a woman between 18 and 29 years old with alopecia areata. Some clones in this sample may be carry-over from other donors' samples. The sequences come from whole blood, collected in connection with sensitization to the hapten diphenylcyclopropenone (DPC). The rearrangement links TRBV2 to TRBJ1-2; D gene ambiguous. CDR3 amino acids: CASSESRDGYTF. The CDR3 nucleotides read TGTGCCAGCAGTGAATCCCGAGACGGCTACACCTTC.